A single sample gave rise to the 18 T cell receptor beta chains below, sequenced in a study of cytomegalovirus exposure and HLA in healthy donors. PCR involved 60 Vbeta and 13 Jbeta primers. The assay was immunoSEQ multiplex PCR, and TCRdb's table has in-frame clones only and misses some. The table records a few hundred thousand clones, roughly 80% of them present only once. Material: PBMCs. The source of these receptors is a man aged 25-45 years in good health and CMV-seronegative.

This chain uses TRBV28 with TRBJ1-4; D gene unclear. CDR3 length: 15 residues. Germline assignment: CDR1 MDHEN and CDR2 SYDVKM. V was cut by 5 bases and J by 3 bases, with 13 bases left in between. CDR3 DNA sequence: TGTGCCAGCAGTCGAGTGAACGAATCTAATGAAAAACTGTTTTTT. Translating it yields CASSRVNESNEKLFF.

The chain uses TRBV2 and TRBJ2-3; tentative D call: TRBD2 (5 bases). From germline, CDR1 is SNHLY and CDR2 FYNNEI. The CDR3 is made up of 17 amino acids. V was trimmed by 4 bases and J by 0 bases, leaving 17 bases between them. The CDR3 protein is CASSGRTRVSSTDTQYF. For the CDR3, the DNA is TGTGCCAGCAGTGGGAGGACCCGGGTTAGTAGCACAGATACGCAGTATTTT.

The V and J genes are TRBV28 and TRBJ1-5; perhaps TRBD1 as D (6 bases). CDR1 MDHEN and CDR2 SYDVKM come from the germline V gene. Deletions cut 5 bases from V and 3 bases from J, with 20 bases between. The CDR3 spans 17 residues. The CDR3 loop is CASSPATGFGNNQPQHF. CDR3 bases: TGTGCCAGCAGTCCAGCGACAGGATTTGGCAACAATCAGCCCCAGCATTTT. The variable domain in full, with the rest retrieved from reference TRBV28 and TRBJ1-5, is DVKVTQSSRYLVKRTGEKVFLECVQDMDHENMFWYRQDPGLGLRLIYFSYDVKMKEKGDIPEGYSVSREKKERFSLILESASTNQTSMYLCASSPATGFGNNQPQHFGDGTRLSIL.

This chain links TRBV7-9 with TRBJ2-1, with 10 bases that match TRBD2. Germline V gene lookup returns CDR1 SEHNR and CDR2 FQNEAQ (reference sequence). V lost 5 bases, J lost 5 bases, and 9 bases stayed unmatched. The CDR3 has 16 amino acids. The CDR3 loop is CASSPSSGGVNNEQFF. The CDR3, as DNA: TGTGCCAGCAGCCCGTCCAGCGGGGGGGTAAACAATGAGCAGTTCTTC.

The gene calls are TRBV27 and TRBJ1-1; D remains unclear. CDR3 length: 13 amino acids. In germline, CDR1 is MNHEY, CDR2 SMNVEV (reference sequence). The germline V and J ends were trimmed by 2 bases and 0 bases, with 4 bases remaining between them. The DNA of the CDR3 is TGTGCCAGCAGTTTAGCGATGAACACTGAAGCTTTCTTT. This sequence encodes CASSLAMNTEAFF.

The chain recombines TRBV20-1 with TRBJ2-7; D not certain. V shed 3 bases and J shed 3 bases, with 6 bases lying between them. The germline CDR1 and CDR2 sequences are DFQATT and SNEGSKA (reference sequence). This CDR3 comprises 11 residues. CDR3 protein: CSARTIYEQYF. For the CDR3, the DNA is TGCAGTGCTAGGACAATCTACGAGCAGTACTTC.

J is TRBJ2-7 and V is TRBV6-1, with 7 bases aligning to TRBD1. The trim removed 6 bases at V and 6 bases at J, leaving 11 bases unmatched. The CDR3 is made up of 14 amino acids. Per the germline V gene, CDR1 is MNHNS and CDR2 is SASEGT. The CDR3 DNA sequence: TGTGCCAGCAGCTCGGGACAGCTAAGGCCCGAGCAGTACTTC. The encoded protein is CASSSGQLRPEQYF.

This clone was detected only once. V and J are TRBV6-1 and TRBJ1-4; no clear D. The CDR3 is made up of 16 amino acids. Germline lookup yields CDR1 MNHNS and CDR2 SASEGT. V was shortened by 4 bases and J by 7 bases, with 19 bases between the two germline ends. The CDR3 DNA is TGTGCCAGCAGTGTTGGTCGGGCCCTACGGGGTGAAAAACTGTTTTTT. Its translation is CASSVGRALRGEKLFF.

This chain connects TRBV28 to TRBJ2-4, with a weak D call TRBD1 (6 bases). The germline V and J ends were trimmed by 7 bases and 3 bases, with 22 bases remaining between them. The CDR3 contains 17 residues. Germline lookup yields CDR1 MDHEN and CDR2 SYDVKM. Here the CDR3 reads CASTPQGRGFIKNIQYF. CDR3 nucleotides: TGTGCCAGCACCCCTCAGGGGCGCGGCTTTATCAAAAACATTCAGTACTTC. Full variable domain (missing parts from reference TRBV28 and TRBJ2-4): DVKVTQSSRYLVKRTGEKVFLECVQDMDHENMFWYRQDPGLGLRLIYFSYDVKMKEKGDIPEGYSVSREKKERFSLILESASTNQTSMYLCASTPQGRGFIKNIQYFGAGTRLSVL.

This clone has only a few counts. The chain couples TRBV28 to TRBJ1-1, with D possibly being TRBD1 (6 bases). CDR1 is MDHEN, CDR2 SYDVKM, per germline. Deletions cut 7 bases from V and 0 bases from J, with 21 bases between. The CDR3 length is 17 residues. The CDR3 is CASNSGQTSRMNTEAFF. The CDR3 DNA is TGTGCCAGCAACTCGGGACAAACCAGCCGAATGAACACTGAAGCTTTCTTT.

This clone came up a few times. The chain combines TRBV6-5 with TRBJ1-1, with 7 bases that match TRBD1. The CDR3 loop spans 13 amino acids. The V and J ends lost 6 bases and 6 bases, in that order; junction bases with no gene match: 7. Germline values: CDR1 MNHEY, CDR2 SVGAGI. The CDR3 DNA follows: TGTGCCAGCAGGAGGGACAGTACGGCTGAAGCTTTCTTT. Protein sequence: CASRRDSTAEAFF.

The chain joins TRBV15 to TRBJ2-5, with D possibly matching TRBD2 (7 bases). Germline V gives CDR1 LNHNV, CDR2 YYDKDF (reference sequence). The V end was cut by 0 bases, the J end by 7 bases, with 21 bases between. The CDR3 totals 17 residues. CDR3 region: CATSRDKGVGGQGTQYF. The CDR3 DNA sequence: TGTGCCACCAGCAGAGATAAGGGTGTGGGGGGGCAGGGGACCCAGTACTTC. The full variable domain, with the rest looked up from reference TRBV15 and TRBJ2-5, is DAMVIQNPRYQVTQFGKPVTLSCSQTLNHNVMYWYQQKSSQAPKLLFHYYDKDFNNEADTPDNFQSRRPNTSFCFLDIRSPGLGDTAMYLCATSRDKGVGGQGTQYFGPGTRLLVL.

CDR3 in amino acids: CASSLYGTFYGYTF. The CDR3 nucleotides are TGTGCCAGCAGTTTATATGGGACATTTTATGGCTACACCTTC. This chain joins TRBV28 and TRBJ1-2, with D perhaps TRBD1 (6 bases). Trimming shortened V by 1 base and J by 5 bases, and 11 bases separated the two germline ends. The CDR3 sequence is 14 residues long. Germline values: CDR1 MDHEN, CDR2 SYDVKM.

This clone was counted a few times. The chain joins TRBV4-1 to TRBJ1-5, with D unresolved. Between the trimmed V and J ends, which lost 1 base and 4 bases, there was a span of 17 bases. The CDR3 spans 17 residues. Per the germline V gene, CDR1 is MGHRA and CDR2 is YSYEKL. DNA for the CDR3: TGCGCCAGCAGCCAAGTACCGCGTGGGCCCCGAAATCAGCCCCAGCATTTT. Its translation is CASSQVPRGPRNQPQHF.

This clone has only a few counts. This chain joins TRBV28 and TRBJ1-4; perhaps TRBD1 as D (6 bases). This CDR3 has 14 residues. The V end was cut by 6 bases, the J end by 8 bases, with 16 bases between. Germline V CDR1 and CDR2: MDHEN, SYDVKM. DNA of the CDR3: TGTGCCAGCAGCAAACAGGGCTCTCGAGAAAAACTGTTTTTT. Its translation is CASSKQGSREKLFF.

CDR3 nucleotide sequence: TGTGCCAGCAGCCTCATTCGACAGGGTTTATCCTACGAGCAGTACTTC. Its translation is CASSLIRQGLSYEQYF. The chain links TRBV13 to TRBJ2-7, with 7 bases fitting TRBD1. V lost 5 bases to trimming and J lost 1 base; unmatched junction nucleotides: 11. Germline lookup yields CDR1 PRHDT and CDR2 FYEKMQ (reference sequence). The CDR3 consists of 16 residues.

The genes are TRBV7-6 and TRBJ1-4, with 7 bases matching TRBD1. Germline V CDR1 and CDR2: SGHVS, FNYEAQ. This CDR3 is 15 amino acids long. V shed 3 bases and J 0 bases; nucleotides not matched to a gene: 1. Written as DNA, the CDR3 is TGTGCCAGCAGCTTGGGGACAGCAACTAATGAAAAACTGTTTTTT. Residues: CASSLGTATNEKLFF.

The chain uses TRBV9 and TRBJ2-3, with a possible D match to TRBD1 (5 bases). Germline CDR1 and CDR2: SGDLS and YYNGEE. The CDR3 is 16 amino acids. The V end was cut by 3 bases, the J end by 2 bases, with 16 bases between. The CDR3 region has the DNA TGTGCCAGCAGCGCCAAAGGGGTCCTTCACACAGATACGCAGTATTTT. It yields the protein CASSAKGVLHTDTQYF.